This passage covers 10 T cell receptor beta chains from one sample sequenced in a study of beta chain features in type 1 diabetes (dated by TCRdb to 2016 to 2019). What the research found in general, with its limitations: A moderate but significant shortening of TCRB CDR3 length was observed in type 1 diabetes patients in all four CD4+ subsets.

Their antigens remain unidentified. Library preparation used the immunoSEQ multiplex PCR assay. The entire isolated RNA was reverse transcribed using the High Capacity cDNA Reverse Transcription Kit, and thus expressed TCRB transcripts were sequenced. In TCRdb, the immuneACCESS table is reduced to in-frame sequences with V and J assigned. These tables do not hold every clone; where another copy was compared, an unresolved V gene accounts for under half, and the others remain unexplained. This sample is represented by 20,000 to 25,000 clones; about 63% of them were singletons. The biggest ten clones account for 0.9% to 1.4% of the sample. Source material: stem cell memory CD4+ T cells from blood. The sample's cell subset or site label is to be understood as: stem cell-like memory CD4+ T cells. Source of these receptors: a woman aged 40-49 years with type 1 diabetes.

The rearrangement joins TRBV2 to TRBJ1-1; maybe TRBD1 (6 bases). The V end lost 8 bases, the J end lost 4 bases, and 14 bases lay between the germline ends. The CDR3 runs 13 residues. Germline-derived CDR1 and CDR2 are SNHLY and FYNNEI. CDR3 in DNA: TGTGCCAGCGTCAGGGGTTGGGCCACTGAAGCTTTCTTT. It codes for CASVRGWATEAFF.

This clone showed up just once. The chain joins TRBV9 to TRBJ1-3; unclear D gene. The CDR3 totals 16 residues. V lost 0 bases, J lost 4 bases, and 14 bases lay in between. Germline CDR1 and CDR2: SGDLS and YYNGEE. This CDR3 is CASSVGWKGGGNTIYF. CDR3 DNA: TGTGCCAGCAGCGTAGGATGGAAAGGAGGAGGAAACACCATATATTTT.

The count of this clone is one. The V and J genes are TRBV6-5 and TRBJ1-5, with D hard to call. The CDR3 covers 14 residues. Trimming took off 0 bases at V and 4 bases at J, with 7 bases between the two ends. Germline-derived CDR1 and CDR2 are MNHEY and SVGAGI. CDR3 in amino acids: CASSYSIRNQPQHF. In nucleotides, the CDR3 is TGTGCCAGCAGTTACTCGATCCGGAATCAGCCCCAGCATTTT.

This clone showed up just a few times. This chain joins TRBV5-6 and TRBJ1-2; 7 bases are a match to TRBD1. Losses at the gene ends were 2 bases for V and 3 bases for J; bases not matched to a gene: 7. Germline CDR1 is SGHDT and CDR2 is YYEEEE. CDR3 size: 15 residues. CDR3 DNA: TGTGCCAGCAGCTTTGCACAGGGGCAGGACTATGGCTACACCTTC. Encoded protein: CASSFAQGQDYGYTF.

This sequence joins TRBV2 and TRBJ2-1; D remains unclear. V dropped 2 bases and J dropped 8 bases, with 13 bases sitting between them. This CDR3 spans 14 amino acids. CDR1 SNHLY and CDR2 FYNNEI come from the germline V gene. The CDR3 sequence is CASSESDGLDEQFF. Written as DNA, the CDR3 is TGTGCCAGCAGTGAATCTGACGGGTTGGATGAGCAGTTCTTC. The whole variable domain, remainder taken from reference TRBV2 and TRBJ2-1, is EPEVTQTPSHQVTQMGQEVILRCVPISNHLYFYWYRQILGQKVEFLVSFYNNEISEKSEIFDDQFSVERPDGSNFTLKIRSTKLEDSAMYFCASSESDGLDEQFFGPGTRLTVL.

The chain links TRBV4-2 to TRBJ1-2; D is possibly TRBD1 (5 bases). The V and J ends lost 1 base and 4 bases respectively, with 16 bases between them. Germline lookup yields CDR1 LGHNA and CDR2 YNFKEQ. This CDR3 has 16 residues. The CDR3 DNA is TGTGCCAGCAGCCAAGGACGGGGGGAGCAGGGCTATGGCTACACCTTC. It encodes CASSQGRGEQGYGYTF.

V is TRBV7-3 and J is TRBJ2-2; 8 bases fit TRBD2. Losses at the gene ends were 4 bases for V and 8 bases for J; bases not matched to a gene: 6. The germline gives CDR1 SGHTA, CDR2 FQGTGA. This CDR3 comprises 14 residues. The CDR3 region has the DNA TGTGCCAGCAGCTCCGGACTAGCCAGGGGGGAGCTGTTTTTT. It is translated as CASSSGLARGELFF.

Only one count was recorded for this clone. This chain joins TRBV7-8 and TRBJ1-5; perhaps TRBD1 as D (5 bases). Germline assignment: CDR1 SGHVS and CDR2 FQNEAQ. V lost 4 bases and J lost 4, with 23 bases in between. CDR3 length equals 18 residues. CDR3 DNA: TGTGCCAGCAGCTATATTGGCACGATATATCGGGGGAATCAGCCCCAGCATTTT. This gives the protein CASSYIGTIYRGNQPQHF.

The CDR3 is CASSPPMPGRGGNEQFF. The DNA of the CDR3 is TGTGCCAGCTCACCACCGATGCCAGGTCGGGGGGGCAATGAGCAGTTCTTC. The gene calls are TRBV18 and TRBJ2-1; 8 bases are a match to TRBD2. J gave up 6 bases and V 0 bases, and 10 bases lay outside the gene matches. CDR1 and CDR2 (germline): KGHSH, LQKENI. This CDR3 region has 17 residues.

The chain links TRBV5-1 to TRBJ2-1, with TRBD2 identical over 8 bases. This CDR3 has 15 residues. The germline gives CDR1 SGHRS, CDR2 YFSETQ. The J segment lost 0 bases and the V segment lost 6 bases, leaving 5 bases of the junction unmatched. The DNA of the CDR3 is TGCGCCAGCACCGGAAGCGGGAGCTCCTACAATGAGCAGTTCTTC. It translates to CASTGSGSSYNEQFF.